The 20 T cell receptor beta chains presented below share a single source sample, sequenced in a study of regulatory T cells in long-lasting Graves disease (dated by TCRdb to 2020 to 2022). The receptor library was made with multiplex PCR. Sequencing was carried out with an Illumina HiSeq 4000. iRepertoire HTBI primers and Arm-PCR amplification of CDR3 regions were used to construct TCR beta libraries. The public reads were run again by TCRdb, first through fastp at Q25 and then through MiXCR, and only productive beta chains were kept. All rows with the same CDR3 protein become a single entry with the most common DNA and genes. The sample table shows some 330,000 distinct CDR3 sequences, and roughly 12% are seen once. Jointly, the top ten make up 15% to 20% of the sample. The label giving this sample's time point can be read as: newly diagnosed GD, antithyroid drugs for less than 3 months. For both TCR sequencing and RNA sequencing, RNA was extracted from PBMCs in TRIzol.

A further study also used this sample, focusing on T cells in Graves' hyperthyroidism and ophthalmopathy.

The sample consisted of peripheral blood mononuclear cells (PBMCs), taken at new diagnosis, from a patient treated with antithyroid drugs. All receptors derive from a young woman with Graves disease. Donor details come from another sample of the same person, matched by shared clones.

This clonotype was detected ten times or more. V usage is TRBV7-2 and J usage is TRBJ2-2, with D tentatively TRBD2 (6 bases). Deletions cut 4 bases from V and 7 bases from J, with 13 bases between. CDR1 SGHTA and CDR2 FQGNSA come from the germline V gene. CDR3 size: 14 residues. CDR3 in amino acids: CASSSFGGVGELFF. CDR3 coding DNA: TGTGCCAGCAGCTCCTTCGGGGGTGTCGGGGAGCTGTTTTTT.

Comments on this clonotype: A much larger clone is a single base away; this may be a read error. V gene TRBV4-2 combines with J gene TRBJ1-1, with D tentatively TRBD1 (6 bases). Germline values: CDR1 LGHNA, CDR2 YNFKEQ. V lost 0 bases and J lost 4, with 9 bases in between. CDR3 length: 14 amino acids. The CDR3 DNA follows: TGTGCCAGCAGCCAAGATACAGGGACCACTGAAGCTTTCTTT. This translates into CASSQDTGTTEAFF.

This clonotype was found many times. CDR3 residues: CATGYMNTEAFF. For the CDR3, the DNA is TGTGCCACAGGTTACATGAACACTGAAGCTTTCTTT. The J gene is TRBJ1-1, the V gene TRBV28; no clear D. This CDR3 region has 12 residues. Germline lookup yields CDR1 MDHEN and CDR2 SYDVKM. Between the trimmed V and J ends, which lost 10 bases and 0 bases, there was a span of 9 bases.

The table lists this clonotype with a few counts. This may come from a read error, since a much larger clone is one base off. In this CDR3 the conserved last residue, phenylalanine or tryptophan, is missing, so a read error is likely. This sequence joins TRBV2 and TRBJ2-7; unclear D gene. The ends were cut back, 8 bases at V and 3 bases at J, with 14 bases in the middle. Germline V lookup: CDR1 SNHLY, CDR2 FYNNEI. The CDR3 extends over 13 amino acids. As DNA, the CDR3 is TGTGCCAGCGGCAAAATAGCCTACTACGAGCAGTACCTC. It encodes CASGKIAYYEQYL.

This clonotype has at least ten counts. The J gene is TRBJ2-1, the V gene TRBV3-1; no clear D gene. CDR3 length equals 15 residues. The V gene's germline CDR1 is LGHDT and CDR2 YNNKEL (reference sequence). Deletions cut 0 bases from V and 7 bases from J, with 13 bases between. Written as DNA, the CDR3 is TGTGCCAGCAGCCAAGATCACGGTGGCCCGAATGAGCAGTTCTTC. Protein sequence: CASSQDHGGPNEQFF.

This clonotype was counted only a few times. The chain couples TRBV7-3 to TRBJ1-2; 7 bases agree with TRBD1. The CDR3 loop spans 17 amino acids. Trimming cost V 2 bases and J 2 bases; bases outside gene matches: 11. The germline gives CDR1 SGHTA, CDR2 FQGTGA. CDR3 protein: CASSLGIGGKDNYGYTF. CDR3 DNA sequence: TGTGCCAGCAGCTTAGGCATAGGGGGCAAGGACAACTATGGCTACACCTTC. Combining the CDR3 with reference TRBV7-3 and TRBJ1-2 gives the whole variable domain GAGVSQTPSNKVTEKGKYVELRCDPISGHTALYWYRQSLGQGPEFLIYFQGTGAADDSGLPNDRFFAVRPEGSVSTLKIQRTERGDSAVYLCASSLGIGGKDNYGYTFGSGTRLTVV.

In its sample, this clonotype was seen many times. The V gene is TRBV18, the J gene TRBJ2-2; D is undetermined. This CDR3 is 14 amino acids long. The germline V and J ends were trimmed by 3 bases and 3 bases, with 8 bases remaining between them. Germline-derived CDR1 and CDR2 are KGHSH and LQKENI. The CDR3 sequence: CASSPRRDTGELFF. The CDR3 region has the DNA TGTGCCAGCTCACCCCGTCGGGACACCGGGGAGCTGTTTTTT.

This clonotype has at least ten counts. The gene calls are TRBV12-3 or TRBV12-4 and TRBJ2-2; no reliable D call. Trimming cost V 2 bases and J 4 bases, with 11 bases left between them. The CDR3 contains 15 residues. This CDR3 is CASSLYPSLTGELFF. The DNA of the CDR3 is TGTGCCAGCAGTTTATACCCCTCGCTCACCGGGGAGCTGTTTTTT.

There are many counts of this clonotype. J is TRBJ1-1 and V is TRBV24-1; no firm D call. CDR3 length: 14 amino acids. V lost 0 bases, J lost 3 bases, and 7 bases lay in between. Germline CDR1 is KGHDR and CDR2 is SFDVKD. CDR3 coding DNA: TGTGCCACCAGTGATTTGCCTCGGGACACTGAAGCTTTCTTT. Protein product: CATSDLPRDTEAFF.

This clonotype was counted at least ten times. The chain carries TRBV6-2 or TRBV6-3 and TRBJ1-5, with a possible D match to TRBD1 (5 bases). Trimming cost V 0 bases and J 7 bases, with 10 bases left between them. Germline V CDR1 and CDR2: MNHEY, SVGEGT. This CDR3 has 14 residues. The DNA of the CDR3 is TGTGCCAGCAGTTACTCGAAGAGGGGCCAGCCCCAGCATTTT. Translated, it gives CASSYSKRGQPQHF.

As for this clonotype: A much larger clone sits a single nucleotide away, making a read error possible. The chain employs TRBV6-2 or TRBV6-3 and TRBJ2-7; the D gene is possibly TRBD1 (5 bases). The CDR3 runs 15 residues. Deletions cut 6 bases from V and 3 bases from J, with 18 bases between. Germline values: CDR1 MNHEY, CDR2 SVGEGT. The CDR3 coding sequence is TGTGCCAGCAGACCCTCCCCAGGGTCAAACTACGAGCAGTACTTC. Translated: CASRPSPGSNYEQYF.

Notes on this clonotype: This may stem from a read error, because a much larger clone lies one nucleotide away. The chain combines TRBV12-5 with TRBJ1-5; D ambiguous. Trimming took 1 base from V and 9 from J, leaving 10 bases between them. Germline V gene data show CDR1 as LGHNT and CDR2 as FRNRAP. This CDR3 has 13 amino acids. CDR3 sequence (DNA): TGTGCTAGTGGTTTGGAGCCCGGTCGGCCCCAGCATTTT. Its protein is CASGLEPGRPQHF. The complete variable domain, with remaining parts taken from reference TRBV12-5 and TRBJ1-5, reads DARVTQTPRHKVTEMGQEVTMRCQPILGHNTVFWYRQTMMQGLELLAYFRNRAPLDDSGMPKDRFSAEMPDATLATLKIQPSEPRDSAVYFCASGLEPGRPQHFGDGTRLSIL.

The V call is TRBV30, the J call TRBJ1-2; a possible D gene is TRBD1 (5 bases). Germline CDR1 reads GTSNPN; CDR2 reads SVGIG (reference sequence). The V gene lost 7 bases and the J gene lost 6 bases, with 24 bases spanning the gap. The CDR3 extends over 15 amino acids. DNA of the CDR3: TGTGCCTCCCCCCCGCAGGTTTCTAAGGGGAATGGCTACACCTTC. Protein product: CASPPQVSKGNGYTF.

There are many counts of this clonotype. The chain recombines TRBV11-3 with TRBJ1-2; no clear D. The germline V and J ends were trimmed by 1 base and 4 bases, with 22 bases remaining between them. The germline V gene has CDR1 SGHNT and CDR2 YENEEA. This CDR3 has 18 residues. CDR3 sequence reads: CASSLALSTIEVSYGYTF. The CDR3 DNA reads TGTGCCAGCAGCTTAGCTCTGTCAACGATAGAAGTTTCCTATGGCTACACCTTC.

This clonotype has at least ten counts. This chain joins TRBV27 and TRBJ2-5; 14 nucleotides agree with TRBD2. V shed 4 bases and J 4 bases; nucleotides not matched to a gene: 8. In germline, CDR1 is MNHEY, CDR2 SMNVEV (reference sequence). CDR3 length equals 17 residues. This CDR3 is CASSSTGTSGSVETQYF. CDR3 DNA: TGTGCCAGCAGTTCTACCGGGACTAGCGGGAGTGTAGAGACCCAGTACTTC.

This clonotype was picked up many times. The rearrangement links TRBV20-1 to TRBJ1-5, with 7 bases that match TRBD1. Germline trimming cut 5 bases from V and 6 bases from J; bases unmatched to any gene: 7. Germline assignment: CDR1 DFQATT and CDR2 SNEGSKA (reference sequence). The CDR3 totals 13 residues. CDR3 protein: CSARGEGAQPQHF. CDR3 nucleotides: TGCAGTGCTCGAGGTGAGGGGGCTCAGCCCCAGCATTTT.

This clonotype was counted at least ten times. The gene calls are TRBV6-1 and TRBJ1-2, with D uncertain. CDR3 length: 17 residues. In germline, CDR1 is MNHNS, CDR2 SASEGT. Trimming took off 5 bases at V and 3 bases at J, with 22 bases between the two ends. The CDR3 DNA reads TGTGCCAGCAGTACTTCCTTCTGGCGGGTACGCGACTATGGCTACACCTTC. Amino acid sequence: CASSTSFWRVRDYGYTF.

This clonotype was counted many times. V gene TRBV6-2 or TRBV6-3 combines with J gene TRBJ1-1, with 10 bases matching TRBD1. The V gene's germline CDR1 is MNHEY and CDR2 SVGEGT. V was clipped by 4 bases and J by 10 bases; unmatched bases: 12. The CDR3 is 15 amino acids. CDR3 in DNA: TGTGCCAGCAGTTTGACAGGGGGCGCGTCCCGGAGAGCTTTCTTT. It is translated as CASSLTGGASRRAFF.

The chain has TRBV18 and TRBJ1-1; D remains unclear. The length of the CDR3 is 13 residues. Trimming left V 3 bases short and J 5 bases short, with 10 bases between. The germline V gene encodes CDR1 KGHSH and CDR2 LQKENI. The CDR3 coding sequence is TGTGCCAGCTCACCTCGATTAATTACTGAAGCTTTCTTT. The encoded protein is CASSPRLITEAFF. Full variable domain (outside the CDR3, taken from reference TRBV18 and TRBJ1-1): NAGVMQNPRHLVRRRGQEARLRCSPMKGHSHVYWYRQLPEEGLKFMVYLQKENIIDESGMPKERFSAEFPKEGPSILRIQQVVRGDSAAYFCASSPRLITEAFFGQGTRLTVV.

This clonotype was found many times. The chain couples TRBV28 to TRBJ2-1; D gene unclear. V was trimmed by 5 bases and J by 8 bases, leaving 10 bases between them. CDR3 length equals 12 residues. Germline-derived CDR1 and CDR2 are MDHEN and SYDVKM. The DNA of the CDR3 is TGTGCCAGCAGTGCCCATTTAGATGAGCAGTTCTTC. Translation gives CASSAHLDEQFF. Using reference TRBV28 and TRBJ2-1 for the parts outside the CDR3, the full variable domain is DVKVTQSSRYLVKRTGEKVFLECVQDMDHENMFWYRQDPGLGLRLIYFSYDVKMKEKGDIPEGYSVSREKKERFSLILESASTNQTSMYLCASSAHLDEQFFGPGTRLTVL.